This T cell receptor beta chain was identified during a study of cytomegalovirus exposure and HLA in healthy donors. Study-level results: Specific recognition of CMV antigens was confirmed in vitro for a few chains (all CMV-associated).

TCRdb's table, derived via immunoSEQ multiplex PCR, lists solely in-frame clones and lacks some. Of roughly 48,000 clones in the sample, 94% are singletons; the top ten hold approximately 7.8%. V shed 7 bases and J shed 7 bases, with 14 bases lying between them. Germline V lookup: CDR1 LNHDA, CDR2 SQIVND (reference sequence). This CDR3 spans 13 amino acids. The donors were part of the validation cohort, which consisted of under 150 subjects and was separate from the first cohort of 666 subjects. This clone was seen only a few times. As yet, its antigen is unknown. The source of this sequence is a woman between 18 and 30 years old in good health and CMV-seropositive. What was sequenced was PBMCs. The chain has TRBV19 and TRBJ1-5; D possibly corresponds to TRBD1 (6 bases). In DNA form, the CDR3 reads TGTGCCAGTAAAGGGGCAGGGGCCCAGCCCCAGCATTTT. Translation gives CASKGAGAQPQHF.